This TCR beta chain was sequenced for a study of CD8 T cells in ankylosing spondylitis (dated by TCRdb to 2016 to 2017). Regarding the complete study: The study profiled T cell receptor beta repertoires in healthy donors and ankylosing spondylitis patients to find disease-linked TCR variants. The full study cohort comprised 25 ankylosing spondylitis patients and about a hundred healthy donors. Peripheral blood samples were taken, and synovial fluid was additionally collected from ankylosing spondylitis patients.

This clonotype was detected many times. This receptor's antigen is unknown. No qualities accompany the bases; no much larger clone lies one base away. What the work shows at the level of the full study, not this receptor alone: Significant enrichment of the disease-linked clones was reported in matched synovial fluid samples from ankylosing spondylitis patients. A CD8+ phenotype was shown by the disease-linked clones, which were found at relatively low frequencies in peripheral blood. Some motif variants were previously reported in synovial fluid and blood of reactive arthritis patients, suggesting common disease-initiation mechanisms. Blood from ankylosing spondylitis patients appeared to be characterized by a TCR beta motif composed of eight highly homologous amino acid variants.

Between the V and J ends, shortened by 4 bases and 3 bases respectively, the junction contains 12 bases. From the cysteine through the phenylalanine, the CDR3 covers 14 amino acids. The retained sequence is limited to the CDR3, 42 bases, with the frame set at the first base. The germline V gene (reference sequence) sets CDR1 to DFQATT and CDR2 to SNEGSKA. Sequenced on an Illumina HiSeq 2500. Quantitative 5'-RACE with molecular barcodes was used to prepare TCR beta libraries. Per the authors' processing: A new computational method based on a probabilistic model of VDJ rearrangement was used to identify disease-linked TCR variants. TCRdb reworked the public reads: Q25 trimming with fastp, MiXCR clone assembly, productive beta chains retained. Every distinct CDR3 protein forms one entry, paired with its most common genes and DNA. These V and J calls are TCRdb output, not the study's own analysis. For this sample the table gives about 90,000 distinct CDR3 sequences, of which roughly 10% were detected only once. The ten largest clonotypes hold approximately 30% of the sample.

Sequencing was carried out using blood, either unsorted or a sorted T cell fraction (not recorded which). Recombination linked TRBV20-1 to TRBJ2-2, with TRBD1 tentatively as D gene (6 bases match). This receptor was taken from a male donor with ankylosing spondylitis. The CDR3 region reads CSAKGEGDTGELFF. The sequence in DNA is TGCAGTGCTAAGGGGGAAGGGGACACCGGGGAGCTGTTTTTT.